The entry below describes one TCR beta chain. The sample originates from a study of blood T cell repertoires in COVID-19. Assay: immunoSEQ multiplex PCR; the TCRdb copy retains only in-frame clones and omits some. The sample lists about 400,000 clones; around 87% were seen once. The length of the CDR3 is 15 residues. Germline CDR1 and CDR2: LNHDA and SQIVND (reference sequence). Trimming cost V 3 bases and J 1 base; bases outside gene matches: 4. The sequence came from a woman in her 50s who had recovered from COVID-19. The chain combines TRBV19 with TRBJ1-1; 8 nucleotides align to TRBD1. The sample comprised PBMCs or T cells enriched from blood (not recorded which). As DNA, the CDR3 is TGTGCCAGTAGTATCGGAGGGACAGGGAACACTGAAGCTTTCTTT. It yields the protein CASSIGGTGNTEAFF.